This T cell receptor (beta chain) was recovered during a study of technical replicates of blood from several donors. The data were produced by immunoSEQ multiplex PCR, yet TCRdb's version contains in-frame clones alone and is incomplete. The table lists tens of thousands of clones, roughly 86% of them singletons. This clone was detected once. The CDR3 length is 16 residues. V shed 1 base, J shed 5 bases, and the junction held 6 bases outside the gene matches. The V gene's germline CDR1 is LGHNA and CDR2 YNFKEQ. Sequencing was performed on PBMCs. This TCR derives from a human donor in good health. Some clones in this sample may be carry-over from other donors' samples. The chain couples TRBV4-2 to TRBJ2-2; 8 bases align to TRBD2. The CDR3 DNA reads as TGTGCCAGCAGCCAAGGAGGAAGCGGGGGAACCGGGGAGCTGTTTTTT. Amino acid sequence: CASSQGGSGGTGELFF.